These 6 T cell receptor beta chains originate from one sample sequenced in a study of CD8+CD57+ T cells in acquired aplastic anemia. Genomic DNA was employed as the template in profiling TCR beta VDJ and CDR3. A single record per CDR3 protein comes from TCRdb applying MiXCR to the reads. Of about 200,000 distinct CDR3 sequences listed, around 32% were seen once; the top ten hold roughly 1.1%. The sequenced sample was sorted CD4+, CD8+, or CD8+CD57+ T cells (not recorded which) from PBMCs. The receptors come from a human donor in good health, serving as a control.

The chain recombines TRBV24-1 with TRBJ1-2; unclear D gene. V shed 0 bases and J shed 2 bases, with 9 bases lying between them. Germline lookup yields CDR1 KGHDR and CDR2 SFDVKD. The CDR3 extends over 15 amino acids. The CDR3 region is CATSDLVTANYGYTF. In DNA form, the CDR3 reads TGTGCCACCAGTGATTTGGTTACGGCCAACTATGGCTACACCTTC.

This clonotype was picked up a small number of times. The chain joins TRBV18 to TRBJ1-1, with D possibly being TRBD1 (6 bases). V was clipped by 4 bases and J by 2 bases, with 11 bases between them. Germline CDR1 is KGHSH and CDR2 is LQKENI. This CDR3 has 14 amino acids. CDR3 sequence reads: CASSRDTGNTEAFF. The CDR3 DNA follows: TGTGCCAGCTCACGGGACACCGGTAACACTGAAGCTTTCTTT. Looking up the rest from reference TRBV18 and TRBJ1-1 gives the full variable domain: NAGVMQNPRHLVRRRGQEARLRCSPMKGHSHVYWYRQLPEEGLKFMVYLQKENIIDESGMPKERFSAEFPKEGPSILRIQQVVRGDSAAYFCASSRDTGNTEAFFGQGTRLTVV.

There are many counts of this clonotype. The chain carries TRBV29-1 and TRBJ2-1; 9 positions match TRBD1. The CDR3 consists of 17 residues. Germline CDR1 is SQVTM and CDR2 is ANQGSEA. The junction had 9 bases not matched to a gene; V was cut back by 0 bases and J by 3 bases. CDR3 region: CSVEDLRPGQGYNEQFF. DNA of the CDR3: TGCAGCGTTGAAGATCTGCGACCGGGACAGGGCTACAATGAGCAGTTCTTC.

The CDR3, as DNA: TGCGCCACCGGGACAGGGGGCTCCCAGTACTTC. It yields the protein CATGTGGSQYF. The V call is TRBV10-1, the J call TRBJ2-5; 12 bases are a match to TRBD1. The CDR3 spans 11 residues. V shed 10 bases, J shed 9 bases, and the junction held 3 bases outside the gene matches. The germline V gene has CDR1 WNHNN and CDR2 SYGVQD (reference sequence).

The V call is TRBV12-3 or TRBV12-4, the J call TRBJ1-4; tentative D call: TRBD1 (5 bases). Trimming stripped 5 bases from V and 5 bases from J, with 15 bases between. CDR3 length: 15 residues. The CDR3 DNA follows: TGTGCCAGCAGTCCGGGGGGGAAGCCCAATGAAAAACTGTTTTTT. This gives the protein CASSPGGKPNEKLFF.

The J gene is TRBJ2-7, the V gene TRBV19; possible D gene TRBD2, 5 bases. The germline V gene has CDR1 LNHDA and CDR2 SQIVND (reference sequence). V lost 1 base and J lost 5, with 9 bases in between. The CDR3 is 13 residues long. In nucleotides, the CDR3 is TGTGCCAGTAGTATAGGAACGGGGAACGAGCAGTACTTC. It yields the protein CASSIGTGNEQYF.